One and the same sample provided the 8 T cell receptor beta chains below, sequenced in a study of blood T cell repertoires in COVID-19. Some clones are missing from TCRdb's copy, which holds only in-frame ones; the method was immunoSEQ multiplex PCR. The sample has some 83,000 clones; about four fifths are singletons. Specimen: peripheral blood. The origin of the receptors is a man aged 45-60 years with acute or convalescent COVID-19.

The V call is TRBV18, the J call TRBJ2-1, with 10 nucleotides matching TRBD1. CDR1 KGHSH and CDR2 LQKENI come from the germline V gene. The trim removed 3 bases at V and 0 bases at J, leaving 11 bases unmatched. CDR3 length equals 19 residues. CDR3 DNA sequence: TGTGCCAGCTCACCGCAGCGACAGGGGGCAACCTCCTCCTACAATGAGCAGTTCTTC. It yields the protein CASSPQRQGATSSYNEQFF.

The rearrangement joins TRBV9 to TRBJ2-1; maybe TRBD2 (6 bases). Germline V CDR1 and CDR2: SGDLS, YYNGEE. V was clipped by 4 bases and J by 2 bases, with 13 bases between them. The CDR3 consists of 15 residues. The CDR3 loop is CASSLRDAPYNEQFF. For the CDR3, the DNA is TGTGCCAGCAGCTTGCGGGACGCACCCTACAATGAGCAGTTCTTC.

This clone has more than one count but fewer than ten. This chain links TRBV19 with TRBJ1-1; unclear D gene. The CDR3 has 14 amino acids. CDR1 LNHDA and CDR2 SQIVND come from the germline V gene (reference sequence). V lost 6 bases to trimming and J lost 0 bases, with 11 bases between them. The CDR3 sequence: CASREREVNTEAFF. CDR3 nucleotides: TGTGCCAGTAGGGAAAGGGAGGTGAACACTGAAGCTTTCTTT.

CDR3 in DNA: TGCGCCAGCAGCCAAGACAGGGGCTTGGGGCCCCAGCATTTT. Protein product: CASSQDRGLGPQHF. The V call is TRBV4-3, the J call TRBJ1-5; TRBD1 is a possible D gene (6 bases). The CDR3 length is 14 residues. Germline CDR1 and CDR2: LGHNA and YSLEER. The germline V and J ends were trimmed by 0 bases and 9 bases, with 12 bases remaining between them.

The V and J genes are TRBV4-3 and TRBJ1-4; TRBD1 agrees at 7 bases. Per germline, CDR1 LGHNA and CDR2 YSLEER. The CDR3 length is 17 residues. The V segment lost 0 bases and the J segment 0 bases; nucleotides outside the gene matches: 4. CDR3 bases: TGCGCCAGCAGCCAAGACCCCGGACAGGCAACTAATGAAAAACTGTTTTTT. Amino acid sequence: CASSQDPGQATNEKLFF.

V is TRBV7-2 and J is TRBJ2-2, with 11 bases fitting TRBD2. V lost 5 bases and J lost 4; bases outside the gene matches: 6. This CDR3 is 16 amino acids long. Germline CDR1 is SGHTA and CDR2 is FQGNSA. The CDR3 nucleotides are TGTGCCAGCAGCCCACTGACTAGCGGGGTCACCGGGGAGCTGTTTTTT. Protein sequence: CASSPLTSGVTGELFF.

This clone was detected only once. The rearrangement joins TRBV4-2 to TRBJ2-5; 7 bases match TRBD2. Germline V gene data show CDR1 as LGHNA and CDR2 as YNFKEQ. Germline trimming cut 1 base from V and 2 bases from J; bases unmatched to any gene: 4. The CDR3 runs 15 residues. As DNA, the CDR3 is TGTGCCAGCAGCCAAGGGACTAGTCAACAAGAGACCCAGTACTTC. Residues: CASSQGTSQQETQYF.

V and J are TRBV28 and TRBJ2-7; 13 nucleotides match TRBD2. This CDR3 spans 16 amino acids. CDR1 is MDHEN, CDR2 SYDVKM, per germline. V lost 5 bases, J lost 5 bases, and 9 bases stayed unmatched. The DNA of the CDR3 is TGTGCCAGCAGTCCAATCGGACTAGCGGGAGTCAACGAGCAGTACTTC. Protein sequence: CASSPIGLAGVNEQYF.